This TCR beta chain came from a study of regulatory T cells in long-lasting Graves disease. For the study at large: Antithyroid drug exposure in newly diagnosed Graves' patients had lasted under 3 months. Study-level findings and limits: Persistent Graves' patients showed less TCR diversity than newly diagnosed ones.

Unmatched junction bases numbered 8, after V lost 0 bases and J lost 0 bases. CDR3 length equals 19 residues. Germline assignment: CDR1 SGDLS and CDR2 YYNGEE. CDR3 regions were amplified by Arm-PCR using iRepertoire HTBI primers to build TCR beta libraries. TCRdb re-called the multiplex PCR reads through MiXCR, storing one row per CDR3 protein. The repertoire holds 250,000 to 300,000 distinct CDR3 sequences, with 15% to 20% as singletons. Time point given: newly diagnosed GD, antithyroid drugs for less than 3 months. RNA from PBMCs was the source of the TCR library. This clonotype was seen repeatedly, ten times or more. The antigen is not known. The same sample was also studied in work on T cells in Graves' hyperthyroidism and ophthalmopathy.

The origin of this receptor is a woman aged 25 to 39 with Graves disease. The source was peripheral blood mononuclear cells (PBMCs), collected at new diagnosis, from a patient treated with antithyroid drugs. The rearrangement uses TRBV9 and TRBJ2-1; 11 bases match TRBD2. DNA of the CDR3: TGTGCCAGCAGCGTAGAGGGTAGCGGGGGGGCCCGCTCCTACAATGAGCAGTTCTTC. Translating it yields CASSVEGSGGARSYNEQFF.